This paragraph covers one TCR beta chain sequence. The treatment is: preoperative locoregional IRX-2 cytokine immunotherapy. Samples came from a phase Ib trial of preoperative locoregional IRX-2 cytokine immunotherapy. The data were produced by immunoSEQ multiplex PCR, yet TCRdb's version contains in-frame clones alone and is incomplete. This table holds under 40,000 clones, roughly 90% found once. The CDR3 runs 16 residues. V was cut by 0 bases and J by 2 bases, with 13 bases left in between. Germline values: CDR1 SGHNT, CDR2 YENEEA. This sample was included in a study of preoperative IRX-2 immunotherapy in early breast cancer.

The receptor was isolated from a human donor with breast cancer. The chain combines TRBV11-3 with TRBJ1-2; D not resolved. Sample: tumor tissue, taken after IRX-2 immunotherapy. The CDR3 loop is CASSLDFYSTNYGYTF. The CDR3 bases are TGTGCCAGCAGCTTAGATTTCTACAGCACCAACTATGGCTACACCTTC.